This TCR beta chain was retrieved from a study of T cells after yellow fever vaccination. The CDR3 runs to 12 residues. Germline lookup yields CDR1 SGHAT and CDR2 FQNNGV. V shed 1 base and J shed 5 bases, with 5 bases lying between them. Synthesis of TCR cDNA relied on 5'RACE template switching, which attached a universal primer site and UMIs. From the 5' RACE reads, TCRdb called clonotypes with MiXCR, one entry per CDR3 protein. The data show hundreds of thousands of distinct CDR3 sequences, 18% seen once. This clonotype was seen repeatedly, ten times or more. The source material was PBMCs, sampled before the yellow fever booster vaccination. This sequence was found in a young man who received the YFV17D yellow fever vaccine. V gene TRBV11-2 combines with J gene TRBJ1-1; D is ambiguous. CDR3 protein: CASSLGRTEAFF. As DNA, the CDR3 is TGTGCCAGCAGCTTAGGCAGGACTGAAGCTTTCTTT.